Sequencing of this TCR beta chain was carried out in a study of blood T cell repertoires in COVID-19. Across the whole study: The United States, Italy and Spain were the sources of the acute and convalescent COVID-19 samples.

Authors' processing steps: Estimates of nucleated cell counts were drawn from the amplification of reference gene primers. Measured with immunoSEQ multiplex PCR; TCRdb has only the in-frame clones, and not every one. V and J calls and clone size come straight from that table; D and trimming were deduced from the DNA. The sample lists 150,000 to 200,000 clones; roughly 87% were seen once. After removal of 2 bases from V and 1 base from J, the junction contained 12 bases not matched to a gene. The CDR3 spans 18 residues. Germline values: CDR1 GTSNPN, CDR2 SVGIG (reference sequence). Participant-given clinical history determined each cohort assignment.

Sequencing input: PBMCs or T cells enriched from blood (not recorded which). The chain couples TRBV30 to TRBJ2-3; 10 bases map to TRBD2. The TCR comes from a woman aged 40 to 55 with acute COVID-19. Here the CDR3 DNA reads TGTGCCTGGAGTTCCCTTGGGGCTAGCGGGGGTCGCACAGATACGCAGTATTTT. Translation: CAWSSLGASGGRTDTQYF.